This T cell receptor (beta chain) derives from a study of T cell responses to AZD1222 COVID-19 vaccine. Study results and limitations: The sample set comprised mostly white British donors with more females, and clonal diversity was possibly underestimated. Across the whole spike, CD4 TCRs peaked at regions 160-218 and 743-854. Recipients of AZD1222 seropositive at baseline numbered only five or six.

The CDR3 has 12 amino acids. Trimming removed 5 bases at V and 2 bases at J, with 7 bases between. Per germline, CDR1 SEHNR and CDR2 FQNEAQ (reference sequence). This clone was counted a few times. Its antigen is unidentified. Here immunoSEQ multiplex PCR was the method, and the copy in TCRdb shows in-frame clones only, minus some. Of about 140,000 clones in the sample, roughly 92% were seen once. V usage is TRBV7-9 and J usage is TRBJ2-7, with D perhaps matching TRBD1 or TRBD2 (5 bases each). The material sequenced was peripheral blood, taken on day 0 of AZD1222 vaccination. The receptor was derived from an adult in good health. CDR3: CASSPGPYEQYF. In DNA, the CDR3 is TGTGCCAGCAGCCCGGGACCCTACGAGCAGTACTTC.